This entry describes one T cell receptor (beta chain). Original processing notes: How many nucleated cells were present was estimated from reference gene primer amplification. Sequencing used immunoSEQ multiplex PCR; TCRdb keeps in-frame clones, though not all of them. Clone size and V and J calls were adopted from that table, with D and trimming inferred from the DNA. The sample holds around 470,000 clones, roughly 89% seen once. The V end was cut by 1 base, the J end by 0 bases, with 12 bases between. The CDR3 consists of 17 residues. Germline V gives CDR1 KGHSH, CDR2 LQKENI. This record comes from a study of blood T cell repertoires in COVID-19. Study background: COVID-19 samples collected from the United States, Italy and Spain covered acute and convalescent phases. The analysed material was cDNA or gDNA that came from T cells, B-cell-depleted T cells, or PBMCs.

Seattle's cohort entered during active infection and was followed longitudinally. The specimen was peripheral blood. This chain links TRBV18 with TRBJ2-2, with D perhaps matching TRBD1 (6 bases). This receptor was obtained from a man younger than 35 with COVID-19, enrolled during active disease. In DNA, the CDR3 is TGTGCCAGCTCACCACGGGTTCGGACAGCGAACACCGGGGAGCTGTTTTTT. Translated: CASSPRVRTANTGELFF.